This is a list of T cell receptor beta chains from one sample in a study of regulatory T cells in long-lasting Graves disease. TCRdb independently ran MiXCR on the multiplex PCR reads; one entry per CDR3 protein. The sample shows 350,000 to 500,000 distinct CDR3 sequences, 21% of them seen only once. The source material was peripheral blood mononuclear cells (PBMCs), sampled when the disease was refractory, from a patient treated with antithyroid drugs. These receptors originate from a female donor with Graves disease. The CDR3 runs from the conserved cysteine through the conserved F or W.

length: 15
V: TRBV20-1
CDR3: CSARPGGSINTEAFF

length: 13
V: TRBV28
CDR3: CATVGQGKYEQYF

length: 13
V: TRBV9
CDR3: CASSVSGDSPLHF

length: 14
V: TRBV28
CDR3: CASSKTGGDETQYF

length: 14
V: TRBV13
CDR3: CASSHFGPDNEQFF

length: 14
V: TRBV20-1
CDR3: CSVQGGLGTYEQYF

length: 12
V: TRBV28
CDR3: CASSLVGVGAFF

length: 16
V: TRBV4-1
CDR3: CASSQDPTAMNTEAFF

length: 16
V: TRBV3-1
CDR3: CASTASGTGSTGELFF

length: 13
V: TRBV12-3/TRBV12-4
CDR3: CASSPKSSYEQYF

length: 14
V: TRBV28
CDR3: CASQGFSGANVLTF

length: 15
V: TRBV12-3/TRBV12-4
CDR3: CASSLAGASGYGYTF

length: 15
V: TRBV7-2
CDR3: CASSFQGATNEKLFF

length: 13
V: TRBV12-3/TRBV12-4
CDR3: CVSSLTGSYEQYF

length: 16
V: TRBV28
CDR3: CASSPRGHSSGNTIYF

length: 15
V: TRBV2
CDR3: CASRKDSATNGKLFF